Listed here is a single TCR beta chain. These data originate in a study of blood T cell repertoires in COVID-19. As for the study in general: Both acute and convalescent COVID-19 samples were obtained from the United States, Italy and Spain.

Assay used: immunoSEQ multiplex PCR; TCRdb lists only in-frame clones, some missing. The table lists about 190,000 clones, 85% to 90% of them singletons. The V gene end was trimmed by 6 bases and the J gene end by 5 bases; junction bases not matched to a gene: 7. The length of the CDR3 is 13 residues. The sequence came from a human donor in a cohort sampled during active COVID-19. The sample consisted of peripheral blood. V is TRBV12-3 or TRBV12-4 and J is TRBJ2-7; 7 positions match TRBD1. The chain's CDR3 is CASSSDRTDEQYF. The CDR3 region has the DNA TGTGCCAGCAGCTCGGACAGGACGGACGAGCAGTACTTC.